Listed below are T cell receptor beta chains from one sample, sequenced in a study of T-cell reconstitution after alpha-beta-depleted transplantation in children. MiXCR, applied by TCRdb to the PCR reads, yields one record per CDR3 protein. The table records 500,000 to 600,000 distinct CDR3 sequences, over 20% of them present only once. The source material was PBMCs, sampled before TCRalphabeta/CD19-depleted stem cell transplant. The receptors were sampled from a boy under two years old with Wiskott-Aldrich syndrome, due to receive a stem cell transplant. CDR3s include the opening cysteine and the closing phenylalanine or tryptophan. The order of the fields is clone size, J gene, V gene, D gene, CDR3 DNA, CDR3 protein. D genes are given only for firm matches. A clone size is listed for some rows: how often the clone was seen (once, few, many), or a class if it is expanded.

clone_size: few; j_call: TRBJ1-5; v_call: TRBV5-1; d_call: NA; cdr3_nt: TGCGCCAGCAGCTTGGACACTAATAGCAATCAGCCCCAGCATTTT; cdr3_aa: CASSLDTNSNQPQHF
clone_size: few; j_call: TRBJ1-6; v_call: TRBV3-1; d_call: NA; cdr3_nt: TGTGCCAGCAGCCAAGGAAGGGCGGCTGGAAATTCACCCCTCCACTTT; cdr3_aa: CASSQGRAAGNSPLHF
clone_size: NA; j_call: TRBJ2-3; v_call: TRBV7-8; d_call: TRBD2; cdr3_nt: TGTGCCAGCAGCCCCCGGAGGGGGACTAGCGGGAGAGGAAAAGCAGATACGCAGTATTTT; cdr3_aa: CASSPRRGTSGRGKADTQYF
clone_size: few; j_call: TRBJ2-1; v_call: TRBV20-1; d_call: NA; cdr3_nt: TGCAGTGCCCGACCCTTTACCCGCTCCTACAATGAGCAGTTCTTC; cdr3_aa: CSARPFTRSYNEQFF
clone_size: NA; j_call: TRBJ2-1; v_call: TRBV24-1; d_call: TRBD2; cdr3_nt: TGTGCCACCAGTGATCCGGGAGGGCGATACAATGAGCAGTTCTTC; cdr3_aa: CATSDPGGRYNEQFF
clone_size: NA; j_call: TRBJ2-4; v_call: TRBV5-1; d_call: NA; cdr3_nt: TGCGCCAGCAGCATAGGACAGGAGGGGGCCAAAAACATTCAGTACTTC; cdr3_aa: CASSIGQEGAKNIQYF
clone_size: many; j_call: TRBJ1-5; v_call: TRBV12-3/TRBV12-4; d_call: NA; cdr3_nt: TGTGCCAGCAGTTTAGGGACGGCGAGCAATCAGCCCCAGCATTTT; cdr3_aa: CASSLGTASNQPQHF
clone_size: few; j_call: TRBJ1-1; v_call: TRBV21-1; d_call: NA; cdr3_nt: TGTGCCAGCAGCAAAAGTCCGGGGGCAAAAGGGAACACTGAAGCTTTCTTT; cdr3_aa: CASSKSPGAKGNTEAFF
clone_size: NA; j_call: TRBJ2-3; v_call: TRBV4-1; d_call: TRBD2; cdr3_nt: TGCGCCAGCAGCCAGAGAGCGGGAGCAACAGATACGCAGTATTTT; cdr3_aa: CASSQRAGATDTQYF
clone_size: few; j_call: TRBJ1-4; v_call: TRBV28; d_call: NA; cdr3_nt: TGTGCCAGCAGTTTACCCCTTACCCCAGGGACGATTGAAAAACTGTTTTTT; cdr3_aa: CASSLPLTPGTIEKLFF
clone_size: few; j_call: TRBJ1-6; v_call: TRBV2; d_call: NA; cdr3_nt: TGTGCCAGCAGTGAAAGGGCCAATTCACCCCTCCACTTT; cdr3_aa: CASSERANSPLHF
clone_size: many; j_call: TRBJ2-7; v_call: TRBV10-3; d_call: TRBD1; cdr3_nt: TGTGCCATCAGTGATAAGACAGGGGGCAACGAGCAGTACTTC; cdr3_aa: CAISDKTGGNEQYF
clone_size: NA; j_call: TRBJ2-5; v_call: TRBV11-2; d_call: NA; cdr3_nt: TGTGCCAGCAGCTCGTGGACTAAAACTCAAGAGACCCAGTACTTC; cdr3_aa: CASSSWTKTQETQYF
clone_size: NA; j_call: TRBJ2-7; v_call: TRBV27; d_call: NA; cdr3_nt: TGTGCCAGCAGTATTAGCGGTATACTCGAGCAGTACTTC; cdr3_aa: CASSISGILEQYF
clone_size: once; j_call: TRBJ2-3; v_call: TRBV7-8; d_call: TRBD1; cdr3_nt: TGTGCCAGCAGCCTACAGGGGTACGGCACAGATACGCAGTATTTT; cdr3_aa: CASSLQGYGTDTQYF
clone_size: few; j_call: TRBJ1-1; v_call: TRBV7-9; d_call: NA; cdr3_nt: TGTGCCAGCAGCTCTGTGGGGGGGAGGGGGACTGAAGCTTTCTTT; cdr3_aa: CASSSVGGRGTEAFF
clone_size: NA; j_call: TRBJ2-7; v_call: TRBV4-1; d_call: NA; cdr3_nt: TGCGCCAGCAGCCAAGATCCAACCTACGAGCAGTACTTC; cdr3_aa: CASSQDPTYEQYF
clone_size: NA; j_call: TRBJ2-3; v_call: TRBV29-1; d_call: NA; cdr3_nt: TGCAGCGTGACGGGTAGCGGAGGGAGTCGAGATACGCAGTATTTT; cdr3_aa: CSVTGSGGSRDTQYF
clone_size: NA; j_call: TRBJ2-6; v_call: TRBV5-6; d_call: TRBD2; cdr3_nt: TGTGCCAGCAGCTTCGGTTGGACTAGCAATGTGGCTGGGGCCAACGTCCTGACTTTC; cdr3_aa: CASSFGWTSNVAGANVLTF
clone_size: NA; j_call: TRBJ2-5; v_call: TRBV7-6; d_call: TRBD1; cdr3_nt: TGTGCCAGCAGCAGGAGACAGGGTGAAGAGACCCAGTACTTC; cdr3_aa: CASSRRQGEETQYF
clone_size: few; j_call: TRBJ1-3; v_call: TRBV4-1; d_call: NA; cdr3_nt: TGCGCCAGCAGCCAAGACGCAAATGGCAACACCATATATTTT; cdr3_aa: CASSQDANGNTIYF
clone_size: NA; j_call: TRBJ1-2; v_call: TRBV6-1; d_call: TRBD1; cdr3_nt: TGTGCCAGCAGTGAAAGGACAGGGGTGACTGGCTACACCTTC; cdr3_aa: CASSERTGVTGYTF
clone_size: few; j_call: TRBJ2-1; v_call: TRBV28; d_call: NA; cdr3_nt: TGTGCCAGCAGTTTCACAGGGTTTCAGGCTTACATGATGGAGTTTGGGCGGAATGAGCAGTTCTTC; cdr3_aa: CASSFTGFQAYMMEFGRNEQFF
clone_size: NA; j_call: TRBJ1-2; v_call: TRBV5-1; d_call: NA; cdr3_nt: TGCGCCAGCAGCTTGAGCCTGAACTATGGCTACACCTTC; cdr3_aa: CASSLSLNYGYTF
clone_size: NA; j_call: TRBJ2-1; v_call: TRBV5-6; d_call: TRBD2; cdr3_nt: TGTGCCAGCAGCCGGGGACTACCAGACGAAGGCAATGAGCAGTTCTTC; cdr3_aa: CASSRGLPDEGNEQFF
clone_size: NA; j_call: TRBJ2-2; v_call: TRBV12-3/TRBV12-4; d_call: TRBD1; cdr3_nt: TGTGCCAGCAGTTCCGCCGGGACAGGAAGCACCGGGGAGCTGTTTTTT; cdr3_aa: CASSSAGTGSTGELFF
clone_size: NA; j_call: TRBJ2-3; v_call: TRBV10-3; d_call: TRBD2; cdr3_nt: TGTGCCATCAGAGGACTAGCGGGAGCGGCAGATACGCAGTATTTT; cdr3_aa: CAIRGLAGAADTQYF
clone_size: few; j_call: TRBJ2-6; v_call: TRBV7-2; d_call: TRBD1; cdr3_nt: TGTGCCAGCAGCTTCAGGGGGCCTGGGGCCAACGTCCTGACTTTC; cdr3_aa: CASSFRGPGANVLTF
clone_size: few; j_call: TRBJ2-7; v_call: TRBV29-1; d_call: TRBD1; cdr3_nt: TGCAGCGTATTGACAGGGGTAAGCGAGCAGTACTTC; cdr3_aa: CSVLTGVSEQYF
clone_size: few; j_call: TRBJ2-1; v_call: TRBV9; d_call: TRBD2; cdr3_nt: TGTGCCAGCAGCTTCCGAGTAGCGGGAGCCAATGAGCAGTTCTTC; cdr3_aa: CASSFRVAGANEQFF
clone_size: NA; j_call: TRBJ1-5; v_call: TRBV4-1; d_call: NA; cdr3_nt: TGCGCCAGCAGCCAAGAACATTTTGGCGGTCAGCCCCAGCATTTT; cdr3_aa: CASSQEHFGGQPQHF